The TCR beta chain under discussion was sequenced for a study of T cell responses to AZD1222 COVID-19 vaccine. Study-wide results and limits: A mostly white British donor set with more females was recruited, and clonal diversity was possibly underestimated.

Germline values: CDR1 SGHAT, CDR2 FQNNGV. Deletions cut 0 bases from V and 6 bases from J, with 17 bases between. The CDR3 is 16 residues long. In the case of this clone: As yet, its antigen is unknown.

Assay: immunoSEQ multiplex PCR; the TCRdb copy retains only in-frame clones and omits some. Of around 100,000 clones listed, around nine tenths are singletons. This sample comprised peripheral blood, obtained on day 0 of AZD1222 vaccination. This sequence was found in an adult in good health. The rearrangement links TRBV11-2 to TRBJ1-2, with D tentatively TRBD1 (6 bases). In nucleotides, the CDR3 is TGTGCCAGCAGCTTAGAACCGTCGACAGGTCTTGATGGCTACACCTTC. Encoded protein: CASSLEPSTGLDGYTF.